This TCR beta chain was identified during a study of CD8+ T cells in alopecia areata. Background on the study: In an open-label trial, patients got 5 to 10 mg tofacitinib twice daily. By percentage of affected scalp area, the severity of treated patients was scored. Study observations and caveats: Lesional scalp displayed greater clonality than normal scalp, most notably in alopecia totalis/universalis.

This clone came up a few times. What it binds is unknown. V was cut by 3 bases and J by 3 bases, with 8 bases left in between. Germline V gene lookup returns CDR1 SQVTM and CDR2 ANQGSEA. The CDR3 contains 13 residues. In each case, RNA was isolated and then reverse transcribed into cDNA as the sequencing template. Sequencing used immunoSEQ multiplex PCR; TCRdb keeps in-frame clones, though not all of them. The sample includes about 64,000 clones, around 42% seen only once; the top ten take roughly 21%. Noted treatment: oral pan-JAK inhibitor, 5-10 mg twice daily. Sequencing used CD8+ T cells sorted from blood, obtained between weeks 36 and 40, from a patient treated with tofacitinib. The receptor comes from a human donor with alopecia areata. The V and J genes are TRBV29-1 and TRBJ2-2, with TRBD1 as a possible D gene (6 bases). CDR3 DNA sequence: TGCAGCGTTGACAAGGGGGACACCGGGGAGCTGTTTTTT. It encodes CSVDKGDTGELFF.